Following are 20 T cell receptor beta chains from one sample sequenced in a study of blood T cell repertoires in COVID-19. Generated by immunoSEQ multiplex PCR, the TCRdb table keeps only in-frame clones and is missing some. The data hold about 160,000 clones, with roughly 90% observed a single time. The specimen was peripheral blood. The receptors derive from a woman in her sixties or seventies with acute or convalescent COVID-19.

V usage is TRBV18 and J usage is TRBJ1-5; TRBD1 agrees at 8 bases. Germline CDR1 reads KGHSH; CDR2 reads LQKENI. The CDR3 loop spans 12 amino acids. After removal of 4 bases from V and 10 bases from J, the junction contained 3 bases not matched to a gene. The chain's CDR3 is CASSRTGSPQHF. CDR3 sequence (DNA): TGTGCCAGCTCACGGACAGGGAGTCCCCAGCATTTT.

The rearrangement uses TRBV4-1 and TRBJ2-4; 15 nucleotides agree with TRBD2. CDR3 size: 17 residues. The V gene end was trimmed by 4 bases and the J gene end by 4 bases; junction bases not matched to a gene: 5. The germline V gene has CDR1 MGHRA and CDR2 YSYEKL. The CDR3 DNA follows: TGCGCCAGCAGCCCCCGGACTAGCGGGGGGGATAAAAACATTCAGTACTTC. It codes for CASSPRTSGGDKNIQYF.

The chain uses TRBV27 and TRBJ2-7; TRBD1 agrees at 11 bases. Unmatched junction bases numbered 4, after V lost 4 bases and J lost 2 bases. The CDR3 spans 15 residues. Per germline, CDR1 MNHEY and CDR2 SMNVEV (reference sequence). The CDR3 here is CASSSPGQGAYEQYF. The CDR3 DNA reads TGTGCCAGCAGTTCCCCGGGACAGGGGGCCTACGAGCAGTACTTC.

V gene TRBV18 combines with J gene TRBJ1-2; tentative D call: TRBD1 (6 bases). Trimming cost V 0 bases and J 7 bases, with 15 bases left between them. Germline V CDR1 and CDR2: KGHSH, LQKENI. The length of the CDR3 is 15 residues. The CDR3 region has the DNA TGTGCCAGCTCACCACCTTCACAGGGATCTGGTGGCTACACCTTC. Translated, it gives CASSPPSQGSGGYTF.

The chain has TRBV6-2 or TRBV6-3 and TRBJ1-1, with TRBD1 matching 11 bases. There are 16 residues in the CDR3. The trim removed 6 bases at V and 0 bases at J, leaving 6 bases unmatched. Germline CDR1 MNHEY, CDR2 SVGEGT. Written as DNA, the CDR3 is TGTGCCAGCAGCATACCGGGACAGGGGGTGAACACTGAAGCTTTCTTT. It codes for CASSIPGQGVNTEAFF.

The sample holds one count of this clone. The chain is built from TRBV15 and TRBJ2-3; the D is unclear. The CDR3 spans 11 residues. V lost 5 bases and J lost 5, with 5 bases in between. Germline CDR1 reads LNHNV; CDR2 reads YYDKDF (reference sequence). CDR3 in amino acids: CATSVRDTQYF. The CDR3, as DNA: TGTGCCACCAGCGTTAGAGATACGCAGTATTTT.

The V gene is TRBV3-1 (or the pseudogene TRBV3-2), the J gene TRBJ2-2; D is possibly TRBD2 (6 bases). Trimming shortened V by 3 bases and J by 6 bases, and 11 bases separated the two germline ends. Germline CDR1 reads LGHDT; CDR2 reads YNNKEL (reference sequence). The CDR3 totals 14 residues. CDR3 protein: CASSQTRWPGELFF. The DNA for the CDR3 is TGTGCCAGCAGCCAGACTAGGTGGCCCGGGGAGCTGTTTTTT.

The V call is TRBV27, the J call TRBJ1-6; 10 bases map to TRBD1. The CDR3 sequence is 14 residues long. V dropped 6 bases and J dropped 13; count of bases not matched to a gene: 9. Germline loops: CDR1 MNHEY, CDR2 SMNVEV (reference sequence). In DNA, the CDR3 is TGTGCCAGCAGCATGGGGACAGGGGTAACCCCCCTCCACTTT. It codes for CASSMGTGVTPLHF.

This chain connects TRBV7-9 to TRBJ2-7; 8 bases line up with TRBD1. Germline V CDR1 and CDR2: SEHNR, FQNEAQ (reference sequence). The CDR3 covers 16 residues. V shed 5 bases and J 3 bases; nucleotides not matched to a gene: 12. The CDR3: CASSILSSDRGYEQYF. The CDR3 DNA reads TGTGCCAGCAGCATCTTATCCTCCGACAGGGGCTACGAGCAGTACTTC.

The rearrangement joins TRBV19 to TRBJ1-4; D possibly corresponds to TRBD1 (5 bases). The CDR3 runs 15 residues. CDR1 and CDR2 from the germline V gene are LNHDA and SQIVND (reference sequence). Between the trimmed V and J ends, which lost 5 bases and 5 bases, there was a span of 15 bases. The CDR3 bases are TGTGCCAGTAGTCCCTCCGGGACTGGGAATGAAAAACTGTTTTTT. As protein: CASSPSGTGNEKLFF.

Here the CDR3 DNA reads TGTGCCAGCAGTGAAGAACCCGGGAGCCACCAAGAGACCCAGTACTTC. Its protein product is CASSEEPGSHQETQYF. This chain connects TRBV6-1 to TRBJ2-5, with D perhaps TRBD2 (6 bases). Per the germline V gene, CDR1 is MNHNS and CDR2 is SASEGT. The V gene lost 1 base and the J gene lost 0 bases, with 12 bases spanning the gap. There are 16 residues in the CDR3.

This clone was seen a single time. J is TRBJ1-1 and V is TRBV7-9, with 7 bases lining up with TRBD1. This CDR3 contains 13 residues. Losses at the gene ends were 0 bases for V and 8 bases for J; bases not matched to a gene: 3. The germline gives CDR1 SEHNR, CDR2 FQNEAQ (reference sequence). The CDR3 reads CASSLAGQFEAFF. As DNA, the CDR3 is TGTGCCAGCAGCTTAGCGGGACAGTTCGAAGCTTTCTTT. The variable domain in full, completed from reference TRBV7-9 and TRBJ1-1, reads DTGVSQNPRHKITKRGQNVTFRCDPISEHNRLYWYRQTLGQGPEFLTYFQNEAQLEKSRLLSDRFSAERPKGSFSTLEIQRTEQGDSAMYLCASSLAGQFEAFFGQGTRLTVV.

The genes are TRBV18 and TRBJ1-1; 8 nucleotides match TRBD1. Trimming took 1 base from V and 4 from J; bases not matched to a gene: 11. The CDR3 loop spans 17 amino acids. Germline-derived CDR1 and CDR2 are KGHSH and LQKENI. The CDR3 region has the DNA TGTGCCAGCTCACCACTTGCCCAGGGGGCGTTGGGCACTGAAGCTTTCTTT. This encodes CASSPLAQGALGTEAFF.

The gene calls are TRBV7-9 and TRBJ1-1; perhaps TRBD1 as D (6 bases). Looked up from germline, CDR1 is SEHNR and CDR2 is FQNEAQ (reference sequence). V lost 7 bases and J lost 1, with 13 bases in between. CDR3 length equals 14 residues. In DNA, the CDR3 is TGTGCCAGCACCGAGACAGGACGGAACACTGAAGCTTTCTTT. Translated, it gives CASTETGRNTEAFF.

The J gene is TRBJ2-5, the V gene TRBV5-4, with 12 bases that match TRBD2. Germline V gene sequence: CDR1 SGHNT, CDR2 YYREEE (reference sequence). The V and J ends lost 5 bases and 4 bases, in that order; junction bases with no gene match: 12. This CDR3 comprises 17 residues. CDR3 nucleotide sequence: TGTGCCAGCAGTTTGACTAGCGGGAGTGGTGTAGGAGAGACCCAGTACTTC. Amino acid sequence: CASSLTSGSGVGETQYF.

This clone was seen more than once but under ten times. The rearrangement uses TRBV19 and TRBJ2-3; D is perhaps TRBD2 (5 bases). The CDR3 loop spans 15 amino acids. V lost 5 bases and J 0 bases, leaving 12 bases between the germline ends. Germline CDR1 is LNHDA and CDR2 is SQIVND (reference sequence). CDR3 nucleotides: TGTGCCAGTAGTTCGGGGAGAACTAGCACAGATACGCAGTATTTT. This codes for CASSSGRTSTDTQYF.

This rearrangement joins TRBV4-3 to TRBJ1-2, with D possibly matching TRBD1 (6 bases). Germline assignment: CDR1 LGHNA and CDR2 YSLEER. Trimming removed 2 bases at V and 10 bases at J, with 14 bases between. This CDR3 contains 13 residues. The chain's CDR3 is CASSQLKHRAYTF. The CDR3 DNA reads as TGCGCCAGCAGCCAACTCAAGCACAGGGCCTACACCTTC.

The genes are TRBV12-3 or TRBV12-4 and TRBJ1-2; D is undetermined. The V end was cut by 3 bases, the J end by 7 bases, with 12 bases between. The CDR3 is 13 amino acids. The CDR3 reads CASSFRGSVGYTF. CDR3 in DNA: TGTGCCAGCAGTTTTAGAGGGAGCGTTGGCTACACCTTC.

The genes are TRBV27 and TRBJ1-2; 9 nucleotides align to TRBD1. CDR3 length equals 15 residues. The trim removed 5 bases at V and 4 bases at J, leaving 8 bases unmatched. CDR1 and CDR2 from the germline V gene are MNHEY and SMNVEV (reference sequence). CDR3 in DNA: TGTGCCAGCAGTCTCGGACAGGGGAGAGGCTATGGCTACACCTTC. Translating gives CASSLGQGRGYGYTF.

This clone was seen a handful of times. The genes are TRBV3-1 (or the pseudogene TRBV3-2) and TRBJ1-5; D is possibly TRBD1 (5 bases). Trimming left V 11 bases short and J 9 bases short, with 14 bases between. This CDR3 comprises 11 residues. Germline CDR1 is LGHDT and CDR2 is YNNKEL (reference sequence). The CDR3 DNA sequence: TGTGCCGACTTAACAGGCGCGCCCCAGCATTTT. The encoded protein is CADLTGAPQHF.